Listed below are T cell receptor beta chains from one sample, sequenced in a study of Tregs in tolerant kidney transplant recipients. Method: immunoSEQ multiplex PCR; TCRdb's copy keeps in-frame clones and lacks some. This table has 60,000 or so clones, approximately 85% appearing once. The starting material was Tregs from blood, obtained before the transplant. The receptors come from a human donor who received a combined kidney and bone marrow transplant. Each CDR3 is given with its conserved first and last residue. D genes are given only for firm matches. Expanded clones get a size class; other rows say once, few or many, or leave the size out.

TRBV28	TRBJ2-3	.	.	CASSPQLVGWADTQYF	TGTGCCAGCAGTCCCCAATTAGTGGGGTGGGCAGATACGCAGTATTTT
TRBV29-1	TRBJ2-5	.	once	CSALGLGETQYF	TGCAGCGCTCTAGGACTCGGCGAGACCCAGTACTTC
TRBV27	TRBJ2-5	.	.	CASSYAGKGETQYF	TGTGCCAGCAGTTACGCAGGGAAGGGCGAGACCCAGTACTTC
TRBV15	TRBJ1-1	.	.	CATSRDTGWGTEAFF	TGTGCCACCAGCAGAGATACAGGGTGGGGCACTGAAGCTTTCTTT
TRBV10-2	TRBJ2-3	.	.	CASSERGTQYF	TGCGCCAGCAGTGAAAGAGGTACGCAGTATTTT
TRBV15	TRBJ2-5	TRBD2	.	CATSRSRVAGHFGETQYF	TGTGCCACCAGCAGGTCCAGGGTAGCGGGGCATTTCGGAGAGACCCAGTACTTC
TRBV5-1	TRBJ1-4	TRBD1	.	CASSVPTGVNEKLFF	TGCGCCAGCAGCGTCCCGACAGGGGTGAACGAAAAACTGTTTTTT
TRBV4-1	TRBJ2-1	TRBD2	once	CASSQGTRSSYNEQFF	TGCGCCAGCAGCCAAGGGACTAGGAGCTCCTACAATGAGCAGTTCTTC
TRBV13	TRBJ1-1	TRBD1	.	CASSPPPWTGRTEAFF	TGTGCCAGCAGCCCCCCGCCTTGGACAGGGAGAACTGAAGCTTTCTTT
TRBV6-5	TRBJ1-1	TRBD1	.	CASSQGQGWTEAFF	TGTGCCAGCAGTCAGGGACAGGGCTGGACTGAAGCTTTCTTT
TRBV6-5	TRBJ1-4	.	few	CASSYSGRAGEKLFF	TGTGCCAGCAGTTACTCGGGTAGGGCGGGTGAAAAACTGTTTTTT
TRBV7-2	TRBJ2-1	.	.	CASSLERGTVRSNEQFF	TGTGCCAGCAGCTTAGAAAGAGGCACAGTACGTTCCAATGAGCAGTTCTTC
TRBV10-3	TRBJ2-1	.	.	CAISGLKSDYNEQFF	TGTGCCATCAGTGGGTTGAAAAGCGACTACAATGAGCAGTTCTTC
TRBV5-1	TRBJ2-3	.	once	CASSHTIPSTDTQYF	TGCGCCAGCAGCCACACCATCCCTAGCACAGATACGCAGTATTTT
TRBV5-6	TRBJ2-7	.	.	CASSKPTGGYEQYF	TGTGCCAGCAGCAAACCAACCGGGGGATACGAGCAGTACTTC
TRBV7-7	TRBJ2-5	.	.	CASSRRVMETQYF	TGTGCCAGCAGCCGCAGGGTCATGGAGACCCAGTACTTC
TRBV18	TRBJ2-5	.	.	CASSPPYQETQYF	TGTGCCAGCTCACCCCCGTACCAAGAGACCCAGTACTTC
TRBV7-2	TRBJ2-7	.	.	CASSLGVGGEQYF	TGTGCCAGCAGCTTGGGGGTTGGAGGCGAGCAGTACTTC
TRBV5-1	TRBJ2-5	.	.	CASSSTGYETQYF	TGCGCCAGCAGCTCAACAGGATATGAGACCCAGTACTTC
TRBV29-1	TRBJ2-2	TRBD2	.	CSVEATAGGGELFF	TGCAGCGTTGAGGCTACTGCGGGGGGAGGGGAGCTGTTTTTT
TRBV5-4	TRBJ1-1	TRBD1	.	CASSLVDRLNTEAFF	TGTGCCAGCAGCTTGGTGGACAGGTTGAACACTGAAGCTTTCTTT
TRBV19	TRBJ2-1	.	medium-sized	CASTIGQFSEQFF	TGTGCCAGTACCATTGGACAATTTAGTGAGCAGTTCTTC
TRBV11-2	TRBJ2-7	.	.	CASSFFTGSYEQYF	TGTGCCAGCAGCTTTTTTACAGGTTCCTACGAGCAGTACTTC
TRBV6-5	TRBJ2-4	.	.	CASSYSVLAKNIQYF	TGTGCCAGCAGTTATTCAGTCCTAGCCAAAAACATTCAGTACTTC
TRBV19	TRBJ1-1	.	.	CASSMGRNTEAFF	TGTGCCAGTAGTATGGGTAGGAACACTGAAGCTTTCTTT
TRBV29-1	TRBJ1-1	TRBD1	.	CSVAGKGRGYTEAFF	TGCAGCGTGGCCGGGAAAGGCAGGGGGTACACTGAAGCTTTCTTT
TRBV6-6	TRBJ1-1	.	.	CASSYSGSKNTEAFF	TGTGCCAGCAGTTACTCAGGCAGCAAGAACACTGAAGCTTTCTTT
TRBV7-7	TRBJ2-2	.	.	CASSQGLTGELFF	TGTGCCAGCAGCCAAGGACTGACCGGGGAGCTGTTTTTT
TRBV19	TRBJ2-3	.	.	CASSIAPYTDTQYF	TGTGCCAGTAGTATCGCGCCATACACAGATACGCAGTATTTT
TRBV10-1	TRBJ2-1	.	.	CASSEFGDGIHNEQFF	TGCGCCAGCAGTGAGTTCGGGGACGGGATCCACAATGAGCAGTTCTTC
TRBV7-2	TRBJ2-5	TRBD2	few	CASTISGGVETQYF	TGTGCCAGCACCATAAGCGGGGGGGTAGAGACCCAGTACTTC
TRBV7-9	TRBJ1-1	TRBD1	.	CASSWTGGEAFF	TGTGCCAGCAGCTGGACAGGGGGTGAAGCTTTCTTT
TRBV5-6	TRBJ2-7	.	.	CASSSWDRYYEQYF	TGTGCCAGCAGCTCCTGGGACCGCTACTACGAGCAGTACTTC